Below, one TCR beta chain is given with its context. Its antigen is not known. The time point was: pre-sensitization, week 0. Treatment given: therapeutic diphenylcyclopropenone sensitization with weekly scalp DPC. The study extracted total RNA from unfractionated whole blood. One entry per CDR3 protein results from TCRdb running MiXCR on the RACE reads. The sample lists tens of thousands of distinct CDR3 sequences, roughly 8.8% occurring once. These data come from a study of human T cells and chemical hapten exposure. The study's findings and limits: A positive correlation with patch test score was found for PT1 expanded TCR counts. Following DPC sensitization, TCRs present above 1 in 1000 frequency showed no change. It was expanded TCRs that formed significantly more large CDR3 similarity clusters than controls did.

The TCR comes from a woman aged 40 to 50 with alopecia areata. Some clones in this sample may be carry-over from other donors' samples. The sample in question was whole blood, obtained in connection with sensitization to the hapten diphenylcyclopropenone (DPC).

The DNA for the CDR3 is TGCGCCAGCAGCTCCAGCGGAAGGGGCTACAATGAGCAGTTCTTC. It encodes CASSSSGRGYNEQFF. This sequence joins TRBV4-1 and TRBJ2-1; perhaps D is TRBD1 or TRBD2 (5 bases each). V gave up 5 bases and J gave up 3 bases, with 14 bases separating them. There are 15 residues in the CDR3. Per the germline V gene, CDR1 is MGHRA and CDR2 is YSYEKL.